This T cell receptor beta chain was identified during a study of blood T cells in healthy people across ages. Broader study findings: Roughly linear declines in TCR beta diversity per million T cells occurred with age.

Primed by a sample-barcoded 5' primer and a J-beta primer mix, a second PCR proceeded for about 7 to 11 cycles. TCRdb reprocessed the 5' RACE reads via MiXCR and lists one record per CDR3 protein. The table shows roughly 700,000 distinct CDR3 sequences, with around a quarter occurring only once. Note on this clonotype: What it binds is not known.

This CDR3 is built from 18 residues. Germline-derived CDR1 and CDR2 are SEHNR and FQNEAQ (reference sequence). V was pared by 7 bases and J by 2 bases, with 24 bases between. These data also formed part of another study, on T cells of mothers and their children.

Sequencing used blood. This clonotype originated in a boy aged 10-17 years in good health. This chain joins TRBV7-9 and TRBJ2-1, with TRBD2 as a possible D gene (5 bases). CDR3 nucleotides: TGTGCCAGCACCTCACTAGTTCAGTCCTCAAACACCTACAATGAGCAGTTCTTC. This sequence encodes CASTSLVQSSNTYNEQFF.